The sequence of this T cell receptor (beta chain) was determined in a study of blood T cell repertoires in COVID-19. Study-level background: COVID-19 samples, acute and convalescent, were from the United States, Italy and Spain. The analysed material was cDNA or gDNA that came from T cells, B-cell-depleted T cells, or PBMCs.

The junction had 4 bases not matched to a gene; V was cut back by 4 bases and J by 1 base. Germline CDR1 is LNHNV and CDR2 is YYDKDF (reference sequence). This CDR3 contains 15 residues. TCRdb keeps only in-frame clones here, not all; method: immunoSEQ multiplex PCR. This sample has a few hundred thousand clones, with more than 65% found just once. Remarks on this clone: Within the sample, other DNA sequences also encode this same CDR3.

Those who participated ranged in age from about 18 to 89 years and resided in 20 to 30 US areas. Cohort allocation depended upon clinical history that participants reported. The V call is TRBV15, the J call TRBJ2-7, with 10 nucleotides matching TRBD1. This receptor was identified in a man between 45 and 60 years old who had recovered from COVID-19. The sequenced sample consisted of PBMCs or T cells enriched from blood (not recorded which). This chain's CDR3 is CATSIDRGPSYEQYF. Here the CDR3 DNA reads TGTGCCACCAGCATAGACAGGGGGCCTTCCTACGAGCAGTACTTC.